This T cell receptor (beta chain) was sequenced during a study of T-cell reconstitution after alpha-beta-depleted transplantation in children (dated by TCRdb to the mid-2010s). With respect to the entire study: The study quantitatively tracked T-cell immune reconstitution after TCRalphabeta/CD19-depleted allogeneic hematopoietic cell transplantation in children using TCR repertoire profiling. The full study reports these points: In some patients, the high TCRbeta diversity seen at day 60 was put down to recipient T cells and intrathymic progenitors that had survived conditioning. Apparently early alphabetaT-cell count recovery about two months after transplant reportedly relied on only several hundred rapidly expanded clones derived from non-depleted graft cells. Over the following months the frequencies of hyperexpanded clones went down, and after one year T-cell counts and TCRbeta diversity were mostly credited to newly produced T cells.

The treatment or condition label corresponds to: allogeneic hematopoietic cell transplantation with graft depleted of TCRalphabeta T cells and CD19 B cells. Transplant recipients were children who received TCRalphabeta/CD19-depleted allogeneic hematopoietic cell grafts. On this clonotype itself: Its cognate antigen has yet to be identified. Base qualities were left out, and no much larger clone turns up one base away.

The germline V gene provides CDR1 MNHEY and CDR2 SVGAGI. V gives up 2 bases and J gives up 0 bases, and the segment between their germline ends measures 14 bases. From its cysteine to its phenylalanine, the CDR3 spans 17 amino acids. Only the CDR3 part of the read is kept: 51 bases, read in frame from the first base. Library prep was done by PCR. Sequencing instrument: Illumina HiSeq 2500. TCR library preparation used molecular barcoding, with unique molecular identifiers applied to normalize quantification of the TCRbeta repertoire. TCRdb reworked the public reads: Q25 trimming with fastp, MiXCR clone assembly, productive beta chains retained. Each record represents a unique CDR3 protein, reported with the most common genes and DNA among its rows. The sample data list around 440,000 distinct CDR3 sequences, and around 15% of these were observed just once. Together, the top ten hold roughly 29% of the sample.

The chain employs TRBV6-5 and TRBJ2-1, with the identity of the D gene unclear. Sequenced material: PBMCs, mostly from graft donor cells, taken 360 days after TCRalphabeta/CD19-depleted stem cell transplant. This TCR derives from a boy in the first two years of life who had a stem cell transplant for Wiskott-Aldrich syndrome, so the T cells may come from the graft donor. The CDR3 has the sequence CASSYNSDLRSYNEQFF. The DNA reads TGTGCCAGCAGTTACAATTCCGACTTACGCTCCTACAATGAGCAGTTCTTC.